What follows are 2 T cell receptor beta chains derived from one specimen sequenced in a study of early T cells in non-severe SARS-CoV-2 infection. TCRdb re-called the 5' RACE reads through MiXCR, storing one row per CDR3 protein. Of 30,000 to 35,000 distinct CDR3 sequences detected, more than 4% appear once; the ten largest clones hold approximately 5.8%. Specimen: whole blood. Source of these receptors: an adult who was a healthcare worker with PCR-confirmed SARS-CoV-2 infection or an uninfected control (not recorded which).

The V gene is TRBV12-3 or TRBV12-4, the J gene TRBJ2-3; the match to TRBD1 covers 8 bases. V was pared by 6 bases and J by 0 bases, with 2 bases of the junction left unmatched. The CDR3 spans 14 residues. CDR3: CASSNRGSTDTQYF. The CDR3 nucleotides are TGTGCCAGCAGCAACAGGGGGAGCACAGATACGCAGTATTTT.

As regards this clonotype: The conserved phenylalanine or tryptophan is not found at the CDR3 terminus, so this likely reflects a read error. The chain has TRBV10-2 and TRBJ2-7, with TRBD2 identical over 7 bases. The CDR3 runs 13 residues. Germline V gene lookup returns CDR1 WSHSY and CDR2 SAAADI. The V and J ends lost 6 bases and 6 bases, in that order; junction bases with no gene match: 8. Here the CDR3 DNA reads TGCGCCAGCAGCACTACTAGCGTCGGCGAGCAGTACTAC. It encodes CASSTTSVGEQYY.